Here is one T cell receptor (beta chain) with its context. What it binds is not known. Templates that were synthetic TCR analogs were spiked into each PCR. TCRdb's copy holds only in-frame clones and misses some; the assay was immunoSEQ multiplex PCR. The sample lists about 56,000 clones, about 82% seen once, with 2.9% in the top ten. This specimen comes from a study of PD-L1 blockade in urothelial cancer. Broader study findings: When pretreatment blood TCR clonality was below the median, it predicted better survival.

Unmatched junction bases numbered 3, after V lost 1 base and J lost 0 bases. This CDR3 is 16 amino acids long. The germline V gene encodes CDR1 SGHVS and CDR2 FNYEAQ. Each patient contributed between 1 and 8 total time points of blood mononuclear cells, pretreatment and during treatment. The sequence came from a man in his fifties with urothelial cancer. The V call is TRBV7-6, the J call TRBJ1-3; 7 nucleotides agree with TRBD1. The specimen was PBMCs, collected around atezolizumab (anti-PD-L1) treatment. The CDR3 sequence: CASSLGQGLSGNTIYF. In nucleotides, the CDR3 is TGTGCCAGCAGCTTAGGACAGGGACTCTCTGGAAACACCATATATTTT.